This T cell receptor beta chain comes out of a study of cytomegalovirus exposure and HLA in healthy donors. Method: immunoSEQ multiplex PCR; TCRdb's copy keeps in-frame clones and lacks some. The sample has about 120,000 clones, more than 75% seen once. The CDR3 loop spans 16 amino acids. V gave up 4 bases and J gave up 4 bases; unmatched junction bases: 10. CDR1 SGDLS and CDR2 YYNGEE come from the germline V gene. The chain employs TRBV9 and TRBJ1-1, with 10 bases fitting TRBD1. The receptor was derived from a woman in her late teens or twenties in good health and CMV-seropositive. The source material was PBMCs. This CDR3 reads CASSTDPGTGATEAFF. The CDR3 DNA reads as TGTGCCAGCAGCACCGACCCCGGGACAGGGGCCACTGAAGCTTTCTTT.